This T cell receptor beta chain was obtained from a study of tumor-infiltrating lymphocytes in primary liver carcinoma. Study-level findings and limits: It was tumor-adjacent and tumor-blood pairs that overlapped less than tumor region pairs did.

Germline CDR1 reads SGHNT; CDR2 reads YYREEE (reference sequence). The CDR3 covers 13 residues. RNA and DNA were co-extracted from approximately 20-30 mg of unsorted bulk tissue. TCR beta cDNA was made from 500 ng total RNA with a constant-region primer. Generation of the TCR beta libraries relied on three nested multiplex PCR rounds using slightly modified ARM-PCR. Running roughly 10 cycles apiece, the first two PCR rounds relied on TRBV1-TRBV30 forward primers together with a C-beta reverse primer. TCRdb re-called the multiplex PCR reads with MiXCR, one entry per CDR3 protein. This table has over 95,000 distinct CDR3 sequences, more than 65% appearing once. Comments on this clonotype: Its specificity is unknown. The junction differs from germline at one of its ends, possibly a read error.

The specimen was liver tumor tissue from sampling region 5. Subset: tumor region T5, tumor centre. The chain recombines TRBV5-4 with TRBJ2-3; D gene ambiguous. This receptor was identified in a woman aged 60-75 years with primary liver carcinoma and hepatitis B virus infection. The CDR3 sequence: CASSTPAVDTRYF. CDR3 coding DNA: TGTGCTAGCAGCACCCCGGCCGTCGATACGCGGTATTTT.